This T cell receptor (beta chain) derives from a study of T cells in Graves' hyperthyroidism and ophthalmopathy. For the study at large: Any treatment followed the collection of peripheral blood at initial diagnosis.

TCR beta CDR3 regions were amplified from RNA. Primed by the HTBI set, a first-round RT-PCR was run on the TCR CDR3. Each CDR3 protein gets one entry after TCRdb re-called the multiplex PCR reads with MiXCR. The sample includes about 700,000 distinct CDR3 sequences, roughly 15% of them seen just once. Patients having uncontrolled infection, another autoimmune disease, pregnancy or lactation were not included. The PBMCs studied were ones that came from 10 ml fresh peripheral blood. This clonotype was seen a few times. V trimming: 6 bases; J trimming: 7 bases; junction bases outside the gene matches: 14. The length of the CDR3 is 17 residues.

The chain carries TRBV12-3 or TRBV12-4 and TRBJ1-6; 8 positions match TRBD1. The sequence derives from a woman aged 18-30 years with Graves' hyperthyroidism. The sample taken for sequencing was blood. Written as DNA, the CDR3 is TGTGCCAGCAGCTCGAGGACAGGGAGGAATACGAATTCACCCCTCCACTTT. This gives the protein CASSSRTGRNTNSPLHF.